This T cell receptor (beta chain) was profiled in a study of blood T cell repertoires in COVID-19. Study context: Sources were T cells, B-cell-depleted T cells, or PBMCs; the material itself was cDNA or gDNA.

This CDR3 is 15 amino acids long. The germline V gene has CDR1 KGHDR and CDR2 SFDVKD. With 8 bases removed from V and 5 bases from J, the gap between germline ends came to 18 bases. Here immunoSEQ multiplex PCR was the method, and the copy in TCRdb shows in-frame clones only, minus some. The sample gives 240,000 or so clones, roughly nine tenths of which show up once; 6.2% is in the top ten. The chain combines TRBV24-1 with TRBJ1-5; TRBD1 might be the D (5 bases). The sequence was obtained from a man aged 55 to 70 with acute or convalescent COVID-19. Sample: peripheral blood. In DNA form, the CDR3 reads TGTGCCACCAACCCCGGGACCGGGAGTTATCAGCCCCAGCATTTT. It codes for CATNPGTGSYQPQHF.